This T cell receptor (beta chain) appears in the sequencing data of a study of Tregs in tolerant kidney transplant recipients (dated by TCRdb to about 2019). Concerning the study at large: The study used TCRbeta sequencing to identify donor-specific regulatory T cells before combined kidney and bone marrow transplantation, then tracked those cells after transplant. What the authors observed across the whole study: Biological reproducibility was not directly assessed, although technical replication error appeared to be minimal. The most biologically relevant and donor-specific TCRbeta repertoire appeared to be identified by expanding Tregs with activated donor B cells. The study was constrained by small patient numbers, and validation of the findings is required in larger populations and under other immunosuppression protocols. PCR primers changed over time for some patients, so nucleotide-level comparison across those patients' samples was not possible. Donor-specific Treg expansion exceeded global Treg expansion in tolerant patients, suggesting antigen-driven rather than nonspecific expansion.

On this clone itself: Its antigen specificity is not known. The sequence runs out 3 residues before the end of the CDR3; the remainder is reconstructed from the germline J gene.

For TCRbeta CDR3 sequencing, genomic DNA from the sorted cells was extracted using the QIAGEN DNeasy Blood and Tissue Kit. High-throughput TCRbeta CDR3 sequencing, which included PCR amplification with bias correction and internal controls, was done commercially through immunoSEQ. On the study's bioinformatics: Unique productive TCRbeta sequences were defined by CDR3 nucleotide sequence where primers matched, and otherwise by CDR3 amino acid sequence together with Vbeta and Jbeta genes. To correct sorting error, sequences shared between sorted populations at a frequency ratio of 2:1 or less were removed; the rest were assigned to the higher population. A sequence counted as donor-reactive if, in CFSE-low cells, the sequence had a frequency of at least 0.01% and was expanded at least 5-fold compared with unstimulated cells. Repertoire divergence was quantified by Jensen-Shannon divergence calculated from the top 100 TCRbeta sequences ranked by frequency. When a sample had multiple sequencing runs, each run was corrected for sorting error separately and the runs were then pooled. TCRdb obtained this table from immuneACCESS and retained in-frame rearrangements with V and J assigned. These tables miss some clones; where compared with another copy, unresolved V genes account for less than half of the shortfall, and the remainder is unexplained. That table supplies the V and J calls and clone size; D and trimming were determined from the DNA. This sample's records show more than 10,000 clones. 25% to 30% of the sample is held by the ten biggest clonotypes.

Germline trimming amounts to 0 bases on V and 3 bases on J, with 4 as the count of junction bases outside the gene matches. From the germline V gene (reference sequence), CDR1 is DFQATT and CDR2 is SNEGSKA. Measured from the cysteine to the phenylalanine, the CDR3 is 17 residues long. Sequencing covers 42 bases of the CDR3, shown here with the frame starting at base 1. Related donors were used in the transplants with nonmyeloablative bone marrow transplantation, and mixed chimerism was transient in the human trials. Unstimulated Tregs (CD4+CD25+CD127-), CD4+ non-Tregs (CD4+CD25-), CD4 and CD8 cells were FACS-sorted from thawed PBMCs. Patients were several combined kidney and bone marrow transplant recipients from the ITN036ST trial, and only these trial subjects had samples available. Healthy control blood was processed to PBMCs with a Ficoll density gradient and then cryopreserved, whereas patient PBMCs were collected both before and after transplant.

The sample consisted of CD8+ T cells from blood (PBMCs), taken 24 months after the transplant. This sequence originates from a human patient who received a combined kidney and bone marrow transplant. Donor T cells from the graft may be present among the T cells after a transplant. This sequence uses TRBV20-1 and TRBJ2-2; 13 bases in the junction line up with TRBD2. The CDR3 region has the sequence CSARDFGLAGDTGELFF. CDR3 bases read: TGCAGTGCTAGAGACTTTGGACTAGCGGGAGACACCGGGGAG.